These 25 T cell receptor beta chains share one sample of origin, sequenced in a study of blood T cell repertoires in COVID-19. Profiled with immunoSEQ multiplex PCR; TCRdb holds only in-frame clones, not every one. Of 300,000 to 400,000 clones in the sample, just over 85% were seen once. Specimen: PBMCs or T cells enriched from blood (not recorded which). The receptors derive from a woman in her 40s with acute COVID-19.

V usage is TRBV28 and J usage is TRBJ1-2, with a tentative D call TRBD1 (6 bases). CDR1 MDHEN and CDR2 SYDVKM come from the germline V gene. The ends were cut back, 10 bases at V and 5 bases at J, with 14 bases in the middle. This CDR3 region has 12 residues. The CDR3 DNA follows: TGTGCCACGGAGGAGACAGGATATGGCTACACCTTC. The encoded protein is CATEETGYGYTF.

In this sample, this clone turned up a few times. The chain employs TRBV3-1 (or the pseudogene TRBV3-2) and TRBJ1-2, with 7 bases aligning to TRBD1. CDR3 length: 14 residues. CDR1 is LGHDT and CDR2 is YNNKEL in the germline V gene (reference sequence). Trimming at V came to 4 bases and at J to 3 bases, leaving 5 bases not matched to a gene. The CDR3 reads CASSRSTGHYGYTF. The CDR3 DNA follows: TGTGCCAGCAGCCGATCGACAGGGCACTATGGCTACACCTTC.

This clone was detected only a few times. V is TRBV7-3 and J is TRBJ2-5, with D tentatively TRBD1 (6 bases). CDR3 length: 14 amino acids. CDR1 and CDR2 (germline): SGHTA, FQGTGA. Trimming removed 2 bases from V and 2 bases from J, with 9 bases in between. This CDR3 reads CASSLGQPQETQYF. DNA of the CDR3: TGTGCCAGCAGCTTAGGACAGCCACAAGAGACCCAGTACTTC.

V and J are TRBV19 and TRBJ1-2; tentative D call: TRBD1 (6 bases). V lost 8 bases and J lost 4, with 14 bases in between. Germline CDR1 LNHDA, CDR2 SQIVND (reference sequence). The CDR3 consists of 13 residues. The CDR3: CASRDTRPYGYTF. The DNA for the CDR3 is TGTGCCAGTCGGGACACTCGTCCCTATGGCTACACCTTC.

This chain links TRBV18 with TRBJ1-2, with TRBD1 identical over 7 bases. CDR3 size: 13 residues. V lost 2 bases to trimming and J lost 6 bases; unmatched junction nucleotides: 3. The germline V gene has CDR1 KGHSH and CDR2 LQKENI. CDR3 sequence reads: CASSPGTDHGYTF. DNA for the CDR3: TGTGCCAGCTCACCAGGGACAGATCATGGCTACACCTTC. Complete variable domain (other parts from reference TRBV18 and TRBJ1-2): NAGVMQNPRHLVRRRGQEARLRCSPMKGHSHVYWYRQLPEEGLKFMVYLQKENIIDESGMPKERFSAEFPKEGPSILRIQQVVRGDSAAYFCASSPGTDHGYTFGSGTRLTVV.

The gene calls are TRBV4-2 and TRBJ2-1, with TRBD2 identical over 11 bases. Germline CDR1 reads LGHNA; CDR2 reads YNFKEQ. This CDR3 spans 17 amino acids. The ends lost 4 bases at V and 7 bases at J; junction bases unmatched: 12. The CDR3 is CASSPTNSGRAGNEQFF. For the CDR3, the DNA is TGTGCCAGCAGCCCCACAAATAGCGGGAGGGCCGGGAATGAGCAGTTCTTC.

The J gene is TRBJ2-7, the V gene TRBV27; possibly TRBD1 for D (6 bases). The V gene's germline CDR1 is MNHEY and CDR2 SMNVEV (reference sequence). With 0 bases removed from V and 2 bases from J, the gap between germline ends came to 11 bases. The CDR3 contains 15 residues. CDR3 sequence: CASSLSSQGTYEQYF. CDR3 DNA sequence: TGTGCCAGCAGTTTATCGAGTCAGGGGACCTACGAGCAGTACTTC.

Turning to this clone: This may be a read error: a much more frequent sequence differs by one nucleotide. V gene TRBV7-6 combines with J gene TRBJ1-1; a weak D match, TRBD1 (5 bases). Trimming shortened V by 0 bases and J by 1 base, and 6 bases separated the two germline ends. The CDR3 runs 14 residues. Germline V gene sequence: CDR1 SGHVS, CDR2 FNYEAQ. The CDR3 here is CASSLAGANTEAFF. The CDR3 nucleotides are TGTGCCAGCAGCTTAGCAGGGGCGAACACTGAAGCTTTCTTT.

This clone was seen once. CDR3: CASSKNRSNQPQHF. In nucleotides, the CDR3 is TGTGCCAGCAGCAAGAACAGGAGTAATCAGCCCCAGCATTTT. This chain links TRBV21-1 with TRBJ1-5; the table's D call, TRBD1, was not checked against the DNA. TRBV21-1 is deemed a pseudogene. This CDR3 contains 14 residues.

CDR3 bases: TGTGCCAGCAGCCAACTCGCGGGGGGGCGGAATCCCTCCTACAATGAGCAGTTCTTC. This sequence encodes CASSQLAGGRNPSYNEQFF. The chain uses TRBV4-2 and TRBJ2-1, with 9 bases lining up with TRBD2. Germline CDR1 is LGHNA and CDR2 is YNFKEQ. The CDR3 length is 19 residues. The V gene end was trimmed by 2 bases and the J gene end by 0 bases; junction bases not matched to a gene: 11.

The rearrangement uses TRBV4-1 and TRBJ2-1, with TRBD2 as a possible D gene (5 bases). The ends were cut back, 4 bases at V and 5 bases at J, with 21 bases in the middle. The CDR3 length is 17 residues. The germline V gene encodes CDR1 MGHRA and CDR2 YSYEKL. The DNA for the CDR3 is TGCGCCAGCAGCCCGGACCCTCCCGGAGGTACCAACAATGAGCAGTTCTTC. The encoded protein is CASSPDPPGGTNNEQFF.

The J gene is TRBJ2-7, the V gene TRBV7-2, with 15 bases identical to TRBD2. V gave up 6 bases and J gave up 3 bases; unmatched junction bases: 3. This CDR3 region has 15 residues. Germline lookup yields CDR1 SGHTA and CDR2 FQGNSA. This chain's CDR3 is CASRSGLAGGYEQYF. The CDR3 coding sequence is TGTGCCAGCAGGTCGGGACTAGCGGGAGGCTACGAGCAGTACTTC.

This chain connects TRBV6-2 or TRBV6-3 to TRBJ1-5, with 7 bases matching TRBD1. V dropped 6 bases and J dropped 6; count of bases not matched to a gene: 11. Germline loops: CDR1 MNHEY, CDR2 SVGEGT. The length of the CDR3 is 15 residues. The CDR3 sequence is CASSPIDREAQPQHF. Written as DNA, the CDR3 is TGTGCCAGCAGCCCCATCGACAGGGAGGCTCAGCCCCAGCATTTT.

The chain joins TRBV7-3 to TRBJ2-1, with 13 bases fitting TRBD2. CDR1 is SGHTA, CDR2 FQGTGA, per germline. The ends lost 3 bases at V and 9 bases at J; junction bases unmatched: 5. This CDR3 region has 15 residues. The CDR3 DNA follows: TGTGCCAGCAGCTTCGACCGGACTAGCGGGGGTGAGCAGTTCTTC. As protein: CASSFDRTSGGEQFF. The complete variable domain, with remaining parts taken from reference TRBV7-3 and TRBJ2-1, reads GAGVSQTPSNKVTEKGKYVELRCDPISGHTALYWYRQSLGQGPEFLIYFQGTGAADDSGLPNDRFFAVRPEGSVSTLKIQRTERGDSAVYLCASSFDRTSGGEQFFGPGTRLTVL.

The chain combines TRBV6-4 with TRBJ1-2, with TRBD1 matching 10 bases. Looked up from germline, CDR1 is MRHNA and CDR2 is SNTAGT. The CDR3 runs 14 residues. V shed 3 bases, J shed 7 bases, and the junction held 5 bases outside the gene matches. CDR3 region: CASSERQGAIGYTF. In DNA, the CDR3 is TGTGCCAGCAGTGAGAGACAGGGGGCTATTGGCTACACCTTC.

The chain employs TRBV9 and TRBJ1-6; D unclear. This CDR3 spans 16 amino acids. V shed 4 bases and J shed 0 bases, with 11 bases lying between them. CDR1 SGDLS and CDR2 YYNGEE come from the germline V gene. CDR3 residues: CASSSLASSYNSPLHF. In DNA form, the CDR3 reads TGTGCCAGCAGCTCACTAGCGAGCTCCTATAATTCACCCCTCCACTTT.

The chain joins TRBV28 to TRBJ2-3; TRBD2 aligns across 13 bases. In germline, CDR1 is MDHEN, CDR2 SYDVKM. The J segment lost 0 bases and the V segment lost 2 bases, leaving 8 bases of the junction unmatched. The CDR3 consists of 19 residues. The CDR3, as DNA: TGTGCCAGCAGTTTAGGAGTTGGACTAGCGGGAGTCAGCACAGATACGCAGTATTTT. Translating gives CASSLGVGLAGVSTDTQYF.

The J gene is TRBJ1-2, the V gene TRBV5-4, with 7 nucleotides matching TRBD1. CDR3 length equals 13 residues. Germline-derived CDR1 and CDR2 are SGHNT and YYREEE (reference sequence). V was clipped by 3 bases and J by 5 bases; unmatched bases: 4. CDR3 sequence: CASSSEQGYGYTF. The CDR3 region has the DNA TGTGCCAGCAGCTCCGAACAGGGGTATGGCTACACCTTC.

This rearrangement joins TRBV7-9 to TRBJ2-1; TRBD2 aligns across 8 bases. The V and J ends lost 4 bases and 7 bases, in that order; junction bases with no gene match: 6. In germline, CDR1 is SEHNR, CDR2 FQNEAQ (reference sequence). This CDR3 spans 14 amino acids. CDR3 nucleotides: TGTGCCAGCAGCTCCCGGGGGGGCTATAATGAGCAGTTCTTC. Residues: CASSSRGGYNEQFF.

The chain carries TRBV7-9 and TRBJ1-2, with 9 bases identical to TRBD1. The V gene's germline CDR1 is SEHNR and CDR2 FQNEAQ (reference sequence). V shed 5 bases, J shed 6 bases, and the junction held 4 bases outside the gene matches. This CDR3 spans 13 amino acids. In DNA, the CDR3 is TGTGCCAGCAGCCCACAGGGGGCGAATGGCTACACCTTC. Translated: CASSPQGANGYTF.

This clone was recorded once. The J gene is TRBJ1-1, the V gene TRBV18, with unresolved D. The CDR3 is made up of 15 amino acids. V was clipped by 6 bases and J by 0 bases, with 14 bases between them. Germline assignment: CDR1 KGHSH and CDR2 LQKENI. CDR3 bases: TGTGCCAGCTCCGGGTGGAGGGCCTTGAACACTGAAGCTTTCTTT. Amino acids: CASSGWRALNTEAFF. Drawing the rest from reference TRBV18 and TRBJ1-1, the complete variable domain is NAGVMQNPRHLVRRRGQEARLRCSPMKGHSHVYWYRQLPEEGLKFMVYLQKENIIDESGMPKERFSAEFPKEGPSILRIQQVVRGDSAAYFCASSGWRALNTEAFFGQGTRLTVV.

The gene calls are TRBV7-3 and TRBJ1-2, with 8 positions matching TRBD1. The CDR3 extends over 14 amino acids. Germline V gene sequence: CDR1 SGHTA, CDR2 FQGTGA. J gave up 7 bases and V 3 bases, and 7 bases lay outside the gene matches. The CDR3 reads CASSFDRGVGGYTF. The CDR3 DNA follows: TGTGCCAGCAGCTTCGACAGGGGAGTGGGTGGCTACACCTTC.

This rearrangement joins TRBV6-1 to TRBJ2-5, with 7 positions matching TRBD2. Germline-derived CDR1 and CDR2 are MNHNS and SASEGT. J was trimmed by 5 bases and V by 7 bases; bases with no gene match: 10. The CDR3 is 14 residues long. The CDR3 here is CASTKGRVGETQYF. Written as DNA, the CDR3 is TGTGCCAGCACCAAAGGGAGGGTAGGGGAGACCCAGTACTTC.

The chain is built from TRBV4-2 and TRBJ1-1; D ambiguous. CDR1 and CDR2 (germline): LGHNA, YNFKEQ. V was clipped by 4 bases and J by 1 base, with 10 bases between them. The CDR3 covers 14 residues. The CDR3 sequence: CASSPRVGNTEAFF. For the CDR3, the DNA is TGTGCCAGCAGCCCACGAGTCGGGAACACTGAAGCTTTCTTT.

The chain uses TRBV6-5 and TRBJ2-5; TRBD1 matches 10 bases. The CDR3 consists of 15 residues. Germline CDR1 and CDR2: MNHEY and SVGAGI. V trimming: 4 bases; J trimming: 3 bases; junction bases outside the gene matches: 5. The CDR3 nucleotides read TGTGCCAGCAGTTTCCGGGACAGGGGAAAAGAGACCCAGTACTTC. The encoded protein is CASSFRDRGKETQYF.